Below are 20 T cell receptor beta chains sequenced from a single sample in a study of breast tumors, draining lymph nodes, adjacent tissues (dated by TCRdb to about 2016). The method behind the library was multiplex PCR. Instrument on record: Illumina HiSeq 2000. In-frame beta chains were kept once TCRdb had trimmed the public reads at Q25 with fastp and called clones with MiXCR. A single entry per CDR3 protein holds the most common genes and DNA from its merged rows. This sample comprises about 21,000 distinct CDR3 sequences, around 40% of them detected only once. The ten largest clones capture around 22% of the sample. Sequences were obtained from breast tumor tissue. These receptors were taken from a female donor with breast cancer. Some clones in this sample may be carry-over from other donors' samples.

This clonotype came up many times. The rearrangement uses TRBV9 and TRBJ2-3; 9 bases fit TRBD2. This CDR3 is built from 16 residues. Per the germline V gene, CDR1 is SGDLS and CDR2 is YYNGEE. V was pared by 4 bases and J by 0 bases, with 6 bases of the junction left unmatched. CDR3 nucleotides: TGTGCCAGCAGCAAACAGACTAGCGGAAGCACAGATACGCAGTATTTT. The encoded protein is CASSKQTSGSTDTQYF.

This clonotype was seen a few times. This chain connects TRBV7-2 to TRBJ2-3; D is uncertain. Trimming stripped 1 base from V and 2 bases from J, with 10 bases between. The CDR3 sequence is 15 residues long. Germline CDR1 reads SGHTA; CDR2 reads FQGNSA. The CDR3 region has the DNA TGTGCCAGCAGCTTAGTTCCCGGAAACACAGATACGCAGTATTTT. Translation: CASSLVPGNTDTQYF.

This clonotype appeared many times. The chain employs TRBV15 and TRBJ2-7; 7 bases map to TRBD1. The CDR3 extends over 13 amino acids. Germline CDR1 reads LNHNV; CDR2 reads YYDKDF (reference sequence). J gave up 3 bases and V 2 bases, and 1 base lay outside the gene matches. DNA of the CDR3: TGTGCCACCAGCAGATCAGGGGGCTACGAGCAGTACTTC. Its translation is CATSRSGGYEQYF.

The chain employs TRBV12-3 or TRBV12-4 and TRBJ2-2; possibly TRBD2 for D (6 bases). V lost 2 bases and J 7 bases, leaving 20 bases between the germline ends. The CDR3 is 17 amino acids. The DNA of the CDR3 is TGTGCCAGCAGTTTAAACATAGGAGGGCAGATCAACGGGGAGCTGTTTTTT. Translating gives CASSLNIGGQINGELFF.

The rearrangement uses TRBV6-2 or TRBV6-3 and TRBJ2-1; 10 bases align to TRBD2. Germline V gene data show CDR1 as MNHEY and CDR2 as SVGEGT. Trimming cost V 8 bases and J 8 bases; bases outside gene matches: 15. The CDR3 loop spans 16 amino acids. CDR3 residues: CASRPRLSGRSDEQFF. CDR3 DNA: TGTGCCAGCCGGCCCCGGCTTAGCGGGAGGAGCGATGAGCAGTTCTTC.

On this clonotype itself: The limits of the CDR3 on the DNA are not certain, so only TCRdb's listed CDR3 is given. V is TRBV5-1 and J is TRBJ2-3; the D segment call TRBD1 is taken from the table without a DNA check. Including both end residues, the CDR3 is 22 amino acids long. Per the germline V gene, CDR1 is SGHRS and CDR2 is YFSETQ. The CDR3 loop is CASSLGPVMATPSVRGTDTQYF.

The rearrangement uses TRBV25-1 and TRBJ1-2; 10 positions agree with TRBD1. This CDR3 is built from 14 residues. Trimming removed 6 bases from V and 8 bases from J; junction bases left unmatched: 9. Germline V gives CDR1 MGHDK, CDR2 SYGVNS. CDR3 bases: TGTGCCAGCAGGGGGACAGGGGTCACCAAGGGCTACACCTTC. It is translated as CASRGTGVTKGYTF.

Concerning this clonotype: Just one base apart from a much larger clone, this may be a read error. This chain uses TRBV9 with TRBJ2-7; D unclear. The CDR3 runs 14 residues. Germline-derived CDR1 and CDR2 are SGDLS and YYNGEE. CDR3 DNA: TGTGCCAGCAGCGTAACAGCGAATTCCTACGAGCAGTCCTTC. It yields the protein CASSVTANSYEQSF. Using reference TRBV9 and TRBJ2-7 for the parts outside the CDR3, the full variable domain is DSGVTQTPKHLITATGQRVTLRCSPRSGDLSVYWYQQSLDQGLQFLIQYYNGEERAKGNILERFSAQQFPDLHSELNLSSLELGDSALYFCASSVTANSYEQSFGPGTRLTVT.

This clonotype has only one observation. The rearrangement joins TRBV29-1 to TRBJ1-4; D is ambiguous. This CDR3 region has 12 residues. V lost 8 bases to trimming and J lost 17 bases, with 24 bases between them. Germline V gives CDR1 SQVTM, CDR2 ANQGSEA. The CDR3 protein is CSPESLGKKTFF. CDR3 in DNA: TGCAGCCCTGAAAGTTTGGGGAAAAAAACTTTTTTT.

This clonotype is classed as medium-sized. CDR3 protein: CASSLSWDTTDTQYF. CDR3 sequence (DNA): TGTGCCAGCAGCCTTTCCTGGGACACCACAGATACGCAGTATTTT. V gene TRBV7-3 combines with J gene TRBJ2-3; maybe TRBD1 (6 bases). The V gene's germline CDR1 is SGHTA and CDR2 FQGTGA. V was cut by 5 bases and J by 2 bases, with 14 bases left in between. The CDR3 is made up of 15 amino acids.

This clonotype was counted between two and nine times. The V call is TRBV5-1, the J call TRBJ1-5; unclear D gene. From germline, CDR1 is SGHRS and CDR2 YFSETQ. V lost 4 bases and J lost 4, with 15 bases in between. The length of the CDR3 is 15 residues. The CDR3 here is CASSVGGNGNQPQHF. CDR3 DNA: TGCGCCAGCAGCGTAGGAGGGAACGGAAATCAGCCCCAGCATTTT.

The DNA of the CDR3 is TGTGCCAGCAGCTTAGTAGGAGCTTTCTTT. The encoded protein is CASSLVGAFF. This sequence joins TRBV7-9 and TRBJ1-1, with D unclear. The ends were cut back, 1 base at V and 10 bases at J, with 4 bases in the middle. The germline V gene has CDR1 SEHNR and CDR2 FQNEAQ (reference sequence). The CDR3 has 10 amino acids.

This rearrangement joins TRBV5-4 to TRBJ2-7, with TRBD1 matching over 7 bases. Germline CDR1 SGHNT, CDR2 YYREEE (reference sequence). This CDR3 is 17 amino acids long. V lost 1 base, J lost 6 bases, and 16 bases stayed unmatched. The CDR3 nucleotides read TGTGCCAGCAGCTTGCTTCTAGGGGGCTCTCGGGTAGGCGAGCAGTACTTC. It translates to CASSLLLGGSRVGEQYF.

Relative to its sample, this clonotype is medium-sized. The chain has TRBV5-1 and TRBJ1-6, with 10 bases fitting TRBD1. Germline loops: CDR1 SGHRS, CDR2 YFSETQ. CDR3 length equals 14 residues. Trimming cost V 3 bases and J 8 bases; bases outside gene matches: 2. Here the CDR3 DNA reads TGCGCCAGCAGCTCGACAGGGGGCGATTCACCCCTCCACTTT. Residues: CASSSTGGDSPLHF.

This clonotype has at least ten counts. The rearrangement uses TRBV30 and TRBJ1-6; a possible D gene is TRBD1 (6 bases). The V gene lost 5 bases and the J gene lost 5 bases, with 13 bases spanning the gap. The V gene's germline CDR1 is GTSNPN and CDR2 SVGIG (reference sequence). The CDR3 extends over 14 amino acids. The CDR3 nucleotides are TGTGCCTGGCACGGACAGTCAAATAATTCACCCCTCCACTTT. It is translated as CAWHGQSNNSPLHF.

CDR3 loop: CASGSHDTQYF. Here the CDR3 DNA reads TGTGCTAGCGGCTCTCACGATACGCAGTATTTT. The chain carries TRBV7-7 and TRBJ2-3, with D possibly being TRBD2 (6 bases). Germline CDR1 and CDR2: SSHAT and FNYEAQ (reference sequence). This CDR3 is built from 11 residues. The full variable domain, with the rest looked up from reference TRBV7-7 and TRBJ2-3, is GAGVSQSPRYKVTKRGQDVTLRCDPISSHATLYWYQQALGQGPEFLTYFNYEAQPDKSGLPSDRFSAERPEGSISTLTIQRTEQRDSAMYRCASGSHDTQYFGPGTRLTVL.

This clonotype was detected many times. One end of the junction does not line up with germline, which may come from a read error. V usage is TRBV7-7 and J usage is TRBJ2-2, with D perhaps TRBD1 or TRBD2 (6 bases each). The germline CDR1 and CDR2 sequences are SSHAT and FNYEAQ (reference sequence). There are 16 residues in the CDR3. CDR3 residues: CASSLAGGGNTGELFF. The CDR3 region has the DNA TGTGCTAGCAGCTTAGCAGGAGGGGGGAACACCGGGGAGCTGTTTTTT.

In the case of this clonotype: One end of the junction varies from germline; a read error may be responsible. Written as DNA, the CDR3 is TGTGCCAGCAGCAACGGGACCCAAGCTAACTATGGCTACGCCTTC. This translates into CASSNGTQANYGYAF. This chain connects TRBV12-3 or TRBV12-4 to TRBJ1-2, with TRBD1 as a possible D gene (5 bases). The CDR3 is made up of 15 amino acids.

This clonotype was seen just once. This chain joins TRBV10-3 and TRBJ2-7; 10 nucleotides agree with TRBD2. CDR3 length: 14 amino acids. The V and J ends lost 10 bases and 1 base, in that order; junction bases with no gene match: 7. The germline V gene encodes CDR1 ENHRY and CDR2 SYGVKD. CDR3 nucleotides: TGTGCCACCGAATCGACTAGCGGGTCCTACGAGCAGTACTTC. Residues: CATESTSGSYEQYF.

The chain uses TRBV20-1 and TRBJ1-2, with D possibly TRBD1 on 6 matching bases. Deletions cut 6 bases from V and 6 bases from J, with 17 bases between. The CDR3 runs to 13 residues. Germline V lookup: CDR1 DFQATT, CDR2 SNEGSKA (reference sequence). The CDR3 coding sequence is TGCAGTGCCAAACAGGGTTTTGCTCATGGCTACACCTTC. Residues: CSAKQGFAHGYTF.